This TCR beta chain is drawn from a study of post-analysis software for immune sequencing data. TCR beta libraries were prepared from cDNA with unique molecular identifiers. TCRdb passed the PCR reads through MiXCR, listing each CDR3 protein once. The table records roughly 600,000 distinct CDR3 sequences, 44% of them present only once. This clonotype was picked up one time. Its target is unknown. CDR3 size: 13 residues. Germline V lookup: CDR1 DFQATT, CDR2 SNEGSKA (reference sequence). Trimming pared 4 bases from V and 4 bases from J, leaving 13 bases between. Study-level results: Four or five TRBV segments occurring more often in patients than controls included TRBV5-6, TRBV5-1 and TRBV20-1.

What was sequenced was blood. The TCR was taken from a girl between 10 and 17 years old with multiple sclerosis. The J gene is TRBJ1-2, the V gene TRBV20-1, with D uncertain. The CDR3 loop reads CSATQRTGYGYTF. In DNA form, the CDR3 reads TGCAGTGCTACCCAGCGGACCGGCTATGGCTACACCTTC.